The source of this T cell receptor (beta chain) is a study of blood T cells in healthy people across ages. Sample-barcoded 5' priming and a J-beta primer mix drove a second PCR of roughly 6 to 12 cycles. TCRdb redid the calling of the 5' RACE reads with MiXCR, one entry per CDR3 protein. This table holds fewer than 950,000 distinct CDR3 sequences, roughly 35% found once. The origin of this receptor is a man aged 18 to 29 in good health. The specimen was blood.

CDR3: CASSPIASGGDSSYEQYF. DNA for the CDR3: TGTGCCAGCTCACCAATAGCTAGCGGGGGCGATAGCTCCTACGAGCAGTACTTC. The V gene is TRBV18, the J gene TRBJ2-7; the match to TRBD2 covers 10 bases. Germline trimming cut 2 bases from V and 0 bases from J; bases unmatched to any gene: 10. Germline values: CDR1 KGHSH, CDR2 LQKENI. The length of the CDR3 is 18 residues.